This TCR beta chain was recorded in a study of blood T cell repertoires in COVID-19. Turning to the study itself: PBMCs, B-cell-depleted T cells, or T cells provided the cDNA or gDNA that made up the material.

Some clones are missing from TCRdb's copy, which holds only in-frame ones; the method was immunoSEQ multiplex PCR. This sample has tens of thousands of clones, with approximately 80% found just once. The germline CDR1 and CDR2 sequences are SNHLY and FYNNEI. CDR3 length equals 14 residues. J lost 3 bases, V lost 10 bases, and 5 bases had no gene match. The sequencing input was peripheral blood. The sequence was obtained from a man aged 45-65 years with active or convalescent COVID-19. The chain employs TRBV2 and TRBJ2-3; 12 bases map to TRBD1. The CDR3 reads CATGTGGMTDTQYF. As DNA, the CDR3 is TGTGCCACCGGGACAGGGGGCATGACAGATACGCAGTATTTT.